Listed below are T cell receptor beta chains from one sample, sequenced in a study of control samples from healthy donors and cancer patients. Clones were sequenced by immunoSEQ multiplex PCR, and TCRdb holds only the in-frame ones, with some missing. Of 75,000 to 90,000 clones listed, around nine tenths were seen once; the top ten hold more than 20%. The sequencing sample was made of blood. The receptors derive from a man younger than 45 in good health. Each CDR3 is given with its conserved first and last residue. A clone size is listed for some rows: how often the clone was seen (once, few, many), or a class if it is expanded.

clone size: once; V gene: TRBV19; CDR3 length: 16; J gene: TRBJ1-1; CDR3 protein: CASSTPRQGAQAEAFF
clone size: .; V gene: TRBV5-6; CDR3 length: 17; J gene: TRBJ2-6; CDR3 protein: CASSLQGPTSGANVLTF
clone size: .; V gene: TRBV5-1; CDR3 length: 15; J gene: TRBJ1-5; CDR3 protein: CASSLIPGINQPQHF
clone size: .; V gene: TRBV6-4; CDR3 length: 13; J gene: TRBJ1-5; CDR3 protein: CASSGAHGQPQHF
clone size: .; V gene: TRBV9; CDR3 length: 14; J gene: TRBJ1-3; CDR3 protein: CASSQTYSGNTIYF
clone size: .; V gene: TRBV5-4; CDR3 length: 15; J gene: TRBJ1-1; CDR3 protein: CASSFRDGSSTEAFF
clone size: .; V gene: TRBV12-3/TRBV12-4; CDR3 length: 12; J gene: TRBJ2-2; CDR3 protein: CASRVGPGELFF
clone size: .; V gene: TRBV27; CDR3 length: 15; J gene: TRBJ2-1; CDR3 protein: CASSDGGDPYNEQFF
clone size: .; V gene: TRBV5-5; CDR3 length: 15; J gene: TRBJ1-1; CDR3 protein: CASSPKTGLNTEAFF
clone size: .; V gene: TRBV7-9; CDR3 length: 14; J gene: TRBJ1-1; CDR3 protein: CASSLDRASTEAFF
clone size: .; V gene: TRBV5-4; CDR3 length: 16; J gene: TRBJ2-3; CDR3 protein: CASSLETGEHTDTQYF
clone size: .; V gene: TRBV28; CDR3 length: 15; J gene: TRBJ1-1; CDR3 protein: CASSLGGHGSTEAFF
clone size: once; V gene: TRBV25-1; CDR3 length: 13; J gene: TRBJ1-2; CDR3 protein: CASSGPGVYGYTF
clone size: .; V gene: TRBV30; CDR3 length: 15; J gene: TRBJ1-1; CDR3 protein: CAWSLSGGGGTEAFF
clone size: .; V gene: TRBV6-5; CDR3 length: 14; J gene: TRBJ1-1; CDR3 protein: CASSQQGANTEAFF
clone size: .; V gene: TRBV5-1; CDR3 length: 14; J gene: TRBJ1-1; CDR3 protein: CASSLGAGSTEAFF
clone size: .; V gene: TRBV2; CDR3 length: 13; J gene: TRBJ1-2; CDR3 protein: CASVRQGPYGYTF
clone size: .; V gene: TRBV24-1; CDR3 length: 13; J gene: TRBJ1-1; CDR3 protein: CATSDSLDRGAFF
clone size: once; V gene: TRBV5-5; CDR3 length: 15; J gene: TRBJ2-1; CDR3 protein: CASSSSGGAYNEQFF
clone size: .; V gene: TRBV5-1; CDR3 length: 14; J gene: TRBJ2-3; CDR3 protein: CASSRRAITDTQYF
clone size: once; V gene: TRBV27; CDR3 length: 17; J gene: TRBJ2-1; CDR3 protein: CASSLSRAGESYNEQFF
clone size: .; V gene: TRBV11-2; CDR3 length: 14; J gene: TRBJ2-1; CDR3 protein: CASSLVLSGGEQFF
clone size: .; V gene: TRBV5-4; CDR3 length: 15; J gene: TRBJ2-1; CDR3 protein: CASSTSGGAYNEQFF
clone size: .; V gene: TRBV18; CDR3 length: 15; J gene: TRBJ1-2; CDR3 protein: CASSPDSSVAYGYTF
clone size: .; V gene: TRBV25-1; CDR3 length: 14; J gene: TRBJ1-1; CDR3 protein: CASSEYRTDTEAFF
clone size: .; V gene: TRBV29-1; CDR3 length: 14; J gene: TRBJ2-6; CDR3 protein: CSVVSVLGANVLTF